This T cell receptor (beta chain) came from a study of Graves' ophthalmopathy and Graves' hyperthyroidism. Looking at the study overall: Upon initial diagnosis and before any treatment, peripheral blood was collected. General study results and limits: A classifier, a 13-signature model, separated ophthalmopathy from stable hyperthyroidism with about 87% sensitivity and about 81% specificity. Blood also held most thyroid clonotypes expanded above 0.001 frequency.

Amplification from RNA transcripts yielded the TCR beta CDR3 regions. In the first round, RT-PCR was carried out with HTBI primers, and a multiplex PCR formed the second round. TCRdb redid the calling of the multiplex PCR reads with MiXCR, one entry per CDR3 protein. The data hold about 700,000 distinct CDR3 sequences, with 35% to 50% observed a single time. The germline V gene has CDR1 ENHRY and CDR2 SYGVKD. CDR3 size: 12 residues. Between the trimmed V and J ends, which lost 11 bases and 5 bases, there was a span of 15 bases. Moderate-to-severe activity, CAS ≥3, NOSPECS ≥4 and duration under 3 months were recorded for donors with ophthalmopathy. A note on this clonotype: Its cognate antigen is unknown.

V usage is TRBV10-3 and J usage is TRBJ1-2, with a tentative D call TRBD1 (6 bases). The clonotype comes from an adult man with Graves' ophthalmopathy. Material: peripheral blood. The CDR3 is CAARGPGYGYTF. DNA of the CDR3: TGTGCCGCCAGGGGTCCTGGGTATGGCTACACCTTC.